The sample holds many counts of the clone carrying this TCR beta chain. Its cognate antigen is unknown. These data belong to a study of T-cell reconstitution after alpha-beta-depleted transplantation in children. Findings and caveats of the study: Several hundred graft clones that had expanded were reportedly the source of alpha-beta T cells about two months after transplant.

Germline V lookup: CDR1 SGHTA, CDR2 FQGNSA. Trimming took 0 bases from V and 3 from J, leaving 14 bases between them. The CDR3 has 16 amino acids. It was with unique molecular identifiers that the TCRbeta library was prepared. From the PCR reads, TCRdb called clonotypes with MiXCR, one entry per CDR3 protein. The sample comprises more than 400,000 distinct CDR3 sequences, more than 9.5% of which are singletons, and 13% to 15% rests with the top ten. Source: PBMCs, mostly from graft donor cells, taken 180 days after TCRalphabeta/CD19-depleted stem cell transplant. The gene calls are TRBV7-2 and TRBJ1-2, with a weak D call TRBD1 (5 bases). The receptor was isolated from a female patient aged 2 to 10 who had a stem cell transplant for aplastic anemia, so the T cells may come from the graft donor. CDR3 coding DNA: TGTGCCAGCAGCTTAGCGGGGGTCCTCAGGGACTATGGCTACACCTTC. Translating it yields CASSLAGVLRDYGYTF.